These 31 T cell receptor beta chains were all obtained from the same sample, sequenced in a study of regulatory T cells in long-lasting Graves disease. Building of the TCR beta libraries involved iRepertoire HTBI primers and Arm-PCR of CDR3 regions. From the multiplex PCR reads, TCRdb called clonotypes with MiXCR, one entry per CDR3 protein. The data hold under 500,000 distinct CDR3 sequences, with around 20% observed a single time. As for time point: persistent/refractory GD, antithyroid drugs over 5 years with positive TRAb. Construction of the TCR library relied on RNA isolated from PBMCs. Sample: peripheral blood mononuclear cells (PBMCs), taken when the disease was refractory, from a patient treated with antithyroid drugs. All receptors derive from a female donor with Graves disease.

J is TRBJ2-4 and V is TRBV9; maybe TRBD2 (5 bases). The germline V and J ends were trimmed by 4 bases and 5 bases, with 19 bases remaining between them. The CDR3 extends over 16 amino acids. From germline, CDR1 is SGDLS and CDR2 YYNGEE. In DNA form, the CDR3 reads TGTGCCAGCAGCCAAGCAGGAAGTATCGGGGAAAACATTCAGTACTTC. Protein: CASSQAGSIGENIQYF.

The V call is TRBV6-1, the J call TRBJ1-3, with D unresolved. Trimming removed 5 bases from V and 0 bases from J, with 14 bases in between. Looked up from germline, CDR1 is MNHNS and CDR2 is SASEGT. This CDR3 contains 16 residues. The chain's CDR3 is CASSTDTLYSGNTIYF. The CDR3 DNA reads TGTGCCAGCAGTACCGACACCCTCTACTCTGGAAACACCATATATTTT.

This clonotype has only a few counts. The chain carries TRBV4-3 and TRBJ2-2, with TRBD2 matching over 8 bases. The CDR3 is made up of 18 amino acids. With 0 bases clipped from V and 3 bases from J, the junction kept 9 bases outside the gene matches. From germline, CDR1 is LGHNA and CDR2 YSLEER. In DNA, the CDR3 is TGCGCCAGCAGCCAAGATTCGAGCGGGAGCGGGGACACCGGGGAGCTGTTTTTT. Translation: CASSQDSSGSGDTGELFF.

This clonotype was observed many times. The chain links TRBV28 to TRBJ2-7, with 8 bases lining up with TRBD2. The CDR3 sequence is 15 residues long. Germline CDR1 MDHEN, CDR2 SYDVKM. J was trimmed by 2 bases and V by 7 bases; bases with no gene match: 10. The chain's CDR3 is CASNRGGGAPYEQYF. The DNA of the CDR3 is TGTGCCAGCAACCGGGGGGGCGGGGCCCCCTACGAGCAGTACTTC.

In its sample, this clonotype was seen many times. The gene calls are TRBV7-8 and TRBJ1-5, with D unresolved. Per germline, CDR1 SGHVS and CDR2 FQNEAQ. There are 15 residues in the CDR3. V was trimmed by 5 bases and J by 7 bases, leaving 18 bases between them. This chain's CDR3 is CASSPRRLAWQPQHF. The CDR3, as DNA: TGTGCCAGCAGCCCAAGACGGCTAGCATGGCAGCCCCAGCATTTT.

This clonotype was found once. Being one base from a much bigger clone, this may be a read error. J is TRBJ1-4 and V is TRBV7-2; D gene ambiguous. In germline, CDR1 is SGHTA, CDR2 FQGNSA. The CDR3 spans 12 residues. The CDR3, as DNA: TGTGCCAGCAGCCGGAGTAATGGAAAACTGTTTTTT. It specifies CASSRSNGKLFF. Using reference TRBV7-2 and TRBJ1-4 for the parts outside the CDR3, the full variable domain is GAGVSQSPSNKVTEKGKDVELRCDPISGHTALYWYRQSLGQGLEFLIYFQGNSAPDKSGLPSDRFSAERTGGSVSTLTIQRTQQEDSAVYLCASSRSNGKLFFGSGTQLSVL.

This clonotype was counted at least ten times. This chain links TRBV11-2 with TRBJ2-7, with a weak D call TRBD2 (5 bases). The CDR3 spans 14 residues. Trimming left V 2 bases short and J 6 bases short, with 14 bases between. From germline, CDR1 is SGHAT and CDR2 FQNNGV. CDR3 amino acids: CASSLIRGSGEQYF. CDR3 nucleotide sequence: TGTGCCAGCAGCTTAATTCGGGGATCGGGCGAGCAGTACTTC.

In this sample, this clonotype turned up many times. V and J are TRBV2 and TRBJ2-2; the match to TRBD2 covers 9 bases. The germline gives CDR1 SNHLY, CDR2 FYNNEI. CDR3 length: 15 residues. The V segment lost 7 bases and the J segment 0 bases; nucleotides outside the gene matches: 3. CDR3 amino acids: CASNLAGANTGELFF. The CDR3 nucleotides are TGTGCCAGCAATTTAGCGGGAGCGAACACCGGGGAGCTGTTTTTT. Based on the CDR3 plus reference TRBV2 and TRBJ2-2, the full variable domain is EPEVTQTPSHQVTQMGQEVILRCVPISNHLYFYWYRQILGQKVEFLVSFYNNEISEKSEIFDDQFSVERPDGSNFTLKIRSTKLEDSAMYFCASNLAGANTGELFFGEGSRLTVL.

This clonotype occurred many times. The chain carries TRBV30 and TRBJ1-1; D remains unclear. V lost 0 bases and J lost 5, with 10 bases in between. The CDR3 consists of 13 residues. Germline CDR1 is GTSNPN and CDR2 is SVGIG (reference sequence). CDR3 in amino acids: CAWSVNLGTEAFF. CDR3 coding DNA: TGTGCCTGGAGTGTAAACTTGGGGACTGAAGCTTTCTTT.

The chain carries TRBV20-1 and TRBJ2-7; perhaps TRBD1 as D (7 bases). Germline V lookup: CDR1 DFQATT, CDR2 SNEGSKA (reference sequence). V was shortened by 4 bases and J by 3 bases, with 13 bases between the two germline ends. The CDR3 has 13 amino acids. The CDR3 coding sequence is TGCAGTGCTAATCGACAGGGAGGCTACGAGCAGTACTTC. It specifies CSANRQGGYEQYF.

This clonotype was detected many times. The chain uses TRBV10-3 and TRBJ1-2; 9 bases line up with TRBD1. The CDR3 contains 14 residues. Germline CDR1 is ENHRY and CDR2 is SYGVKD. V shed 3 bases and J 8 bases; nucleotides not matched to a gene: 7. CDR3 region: CAISESTGGWGYTF. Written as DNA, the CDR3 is TGTGCCATCAGTGAATCTACAGGGGGCTGGGGCTACACCTTC.

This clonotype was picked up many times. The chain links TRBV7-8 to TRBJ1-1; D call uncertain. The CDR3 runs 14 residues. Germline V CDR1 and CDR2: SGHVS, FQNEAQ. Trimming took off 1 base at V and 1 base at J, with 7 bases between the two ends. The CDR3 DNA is TGTGCCAGCAGCTTAGGGTACGCGAACACTGAAGCTTTCTTT. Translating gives CASSLGYANTEAFF.

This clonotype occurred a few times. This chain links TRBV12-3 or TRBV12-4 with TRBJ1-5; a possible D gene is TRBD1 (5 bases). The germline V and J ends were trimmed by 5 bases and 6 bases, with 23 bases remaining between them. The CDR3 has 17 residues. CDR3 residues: CASSPPNPRPGGQPQHF. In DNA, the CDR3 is TGTGCCAGCAGTCCGCCCAACCCCCGACCGGGGGGTCAGCCCCAGCATTTT.

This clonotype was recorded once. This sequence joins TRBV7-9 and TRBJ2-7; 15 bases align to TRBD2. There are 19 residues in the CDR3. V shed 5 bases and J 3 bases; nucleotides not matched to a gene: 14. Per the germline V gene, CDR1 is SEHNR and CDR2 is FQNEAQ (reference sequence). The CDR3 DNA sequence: TGTGCCAGCAGCCCGCGGACTAGCGGGAGGGCGTCTGATTTCTACGAGCAGTACTTC. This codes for CASSPRTSGRASDFYEQYF. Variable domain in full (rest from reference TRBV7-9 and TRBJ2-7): DTGVSQNPRHKITKRGQNVTFRCDPISEHNRLYWYRQTLGQGPEFLTYFQNEAQLEKSRLLSDRFSAERPKGSFSTLEIQRTEQGDSAMYLCASSPRTSGRASDFYEQYFGPGTRLTVT.

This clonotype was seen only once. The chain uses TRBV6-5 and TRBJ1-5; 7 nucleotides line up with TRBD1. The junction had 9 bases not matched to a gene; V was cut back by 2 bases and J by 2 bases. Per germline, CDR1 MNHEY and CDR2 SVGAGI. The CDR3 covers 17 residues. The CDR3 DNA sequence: TGTGCCAGCAGTTACAACGACAGGGCCCTTGGCAATCAGCCCCAGCATTTT. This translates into CASSYNDRALGNQPQHF.

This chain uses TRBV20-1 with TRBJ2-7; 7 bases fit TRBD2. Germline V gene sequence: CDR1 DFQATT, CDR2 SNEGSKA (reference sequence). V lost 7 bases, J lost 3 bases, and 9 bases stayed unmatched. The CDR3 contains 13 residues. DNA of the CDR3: TGCAGTGTTTTGCTAGCGGACTACTACGAGCAGTACTTC. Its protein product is CSVLLADYYEQYF.

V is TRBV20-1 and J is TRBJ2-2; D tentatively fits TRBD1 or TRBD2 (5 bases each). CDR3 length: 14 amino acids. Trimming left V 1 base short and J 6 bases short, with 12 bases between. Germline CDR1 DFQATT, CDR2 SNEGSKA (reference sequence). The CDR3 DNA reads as TGCAGTGCTAGAGTTGGGGGAGTCCCCGGGGAGCTGTTTTTT. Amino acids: CSARVGGVPGELFF.

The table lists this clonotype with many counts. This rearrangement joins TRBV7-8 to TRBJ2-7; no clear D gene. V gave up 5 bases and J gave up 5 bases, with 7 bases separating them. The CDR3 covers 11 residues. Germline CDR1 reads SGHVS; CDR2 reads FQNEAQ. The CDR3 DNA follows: TGTGCCAGCAGCCCCGTGGACGAGCAGTACTTC. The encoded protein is CASSPVDEQYF.

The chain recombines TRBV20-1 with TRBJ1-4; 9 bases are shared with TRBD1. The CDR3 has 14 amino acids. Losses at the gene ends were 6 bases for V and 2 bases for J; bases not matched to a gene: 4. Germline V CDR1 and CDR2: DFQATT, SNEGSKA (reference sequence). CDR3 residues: CSARTGETNEKLFF. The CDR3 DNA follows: TGCAGTGCCCGGACAGGGGAGACTAATGAAAAACTGTTTTTT.

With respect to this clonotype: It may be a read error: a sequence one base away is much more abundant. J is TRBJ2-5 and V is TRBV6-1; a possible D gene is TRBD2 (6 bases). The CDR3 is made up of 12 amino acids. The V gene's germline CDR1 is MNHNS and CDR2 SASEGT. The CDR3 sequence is CASSQTRETQHF. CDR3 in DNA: TGTGCCAGCAGTCAGACTAGAGAGACCCAGCACTTC.

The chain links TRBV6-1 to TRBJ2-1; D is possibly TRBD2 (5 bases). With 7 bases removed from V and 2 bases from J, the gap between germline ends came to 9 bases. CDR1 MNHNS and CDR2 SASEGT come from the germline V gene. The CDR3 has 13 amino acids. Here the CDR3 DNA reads TGTGCCAGCAAGAGCGGCACCTACAATGAGCAGTTCTTC. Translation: CASKSGTYNEQFF.

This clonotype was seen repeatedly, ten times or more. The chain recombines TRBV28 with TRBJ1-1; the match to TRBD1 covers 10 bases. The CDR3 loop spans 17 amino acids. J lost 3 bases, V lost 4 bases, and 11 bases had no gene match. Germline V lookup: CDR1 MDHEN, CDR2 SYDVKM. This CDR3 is CASSSPTGGPFYTEAFF. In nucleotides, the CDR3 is TGTGCCAGCAGTTCCCCGACAGGGGGCCCTTTTTACACTGAAGCTTTCTTT.

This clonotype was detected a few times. The chain's CDR3 is CSARDVRRQYNQPQHF. DNA of the CDR3: TGCAGTGCTAGAGATGTGAGGAGGCAGTACAATCAGCCCCAGCATTTT. V is TRBV20-1 and J is TRBJ1-5; D gene uncertain. Per germline, CDR1 DFQATT and CDR2 SNEGSKA (reference sequence). With 0 bases removed from V and 3 bases from J, the gap between germline ends came to 15 bases. There are 16 residues in the CDR3.

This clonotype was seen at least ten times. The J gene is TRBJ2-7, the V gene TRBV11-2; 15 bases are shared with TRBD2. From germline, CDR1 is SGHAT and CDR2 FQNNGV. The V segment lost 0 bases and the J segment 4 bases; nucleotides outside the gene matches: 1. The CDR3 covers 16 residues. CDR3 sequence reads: CASSLEGTSGGYEQYF. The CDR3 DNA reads TGTGCCAGCAGCTTAGAGGGGACTAGCGGGGGGTACGAGCAGTACTTC.

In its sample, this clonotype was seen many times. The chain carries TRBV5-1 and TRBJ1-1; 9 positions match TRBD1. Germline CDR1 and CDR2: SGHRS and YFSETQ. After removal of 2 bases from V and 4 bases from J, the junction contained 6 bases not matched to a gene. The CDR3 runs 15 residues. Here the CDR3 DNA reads TGCGCCAGCAGCTTTAAGACAGGGGGACGCACTGAAGCTTTCTTT. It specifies CASSFKTGGRTEAFF.

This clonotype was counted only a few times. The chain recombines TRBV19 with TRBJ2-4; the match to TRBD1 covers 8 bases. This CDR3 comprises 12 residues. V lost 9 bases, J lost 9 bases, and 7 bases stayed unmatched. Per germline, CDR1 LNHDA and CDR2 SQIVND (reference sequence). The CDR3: CASKDRGSIQYF. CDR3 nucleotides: TGTGCCAGCAAAGACAGGGGAAGCATTCAGTACTTC.

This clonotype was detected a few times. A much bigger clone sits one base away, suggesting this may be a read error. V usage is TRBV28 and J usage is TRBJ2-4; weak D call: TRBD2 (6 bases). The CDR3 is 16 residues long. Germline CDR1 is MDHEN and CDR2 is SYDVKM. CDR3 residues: CASSLNGREARNIQYF. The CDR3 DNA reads TGTGCCAGCAGTTTGAATGGGCGGGAAGCCAGAAACATTCAGTACTTC.

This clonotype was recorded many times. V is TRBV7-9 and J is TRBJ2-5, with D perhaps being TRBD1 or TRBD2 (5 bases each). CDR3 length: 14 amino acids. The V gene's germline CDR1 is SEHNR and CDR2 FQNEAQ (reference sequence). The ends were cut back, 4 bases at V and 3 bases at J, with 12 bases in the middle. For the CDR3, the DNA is TGTGCCAGCAGCTCCGAAGGGACGGAAGAGACCCAGTACTTC. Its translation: CASSSEGTEETQYF.

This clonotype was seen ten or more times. In nucleotides, the CDR3 is TGCGCCAGCACCCGGGGCAGCGAGTATGGCTACACCTTC. This gives the protein CASTRGSEYGYTF. The rearrangement links TRBV5-1 to TRBJ1-2, with D maybe TRBD1 (5 bases). In germline, CDR1 is SGHRS, CDR2 YFSETQ. There are 13 residues in the CDR3. Trimming left V 6 bases short and J 5 bases short, with 14 bases between.

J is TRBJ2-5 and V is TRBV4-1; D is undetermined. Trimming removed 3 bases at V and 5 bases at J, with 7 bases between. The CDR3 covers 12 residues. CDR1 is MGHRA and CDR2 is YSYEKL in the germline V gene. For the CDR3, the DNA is TGCGCCAGCAGCCATGCCTTGGAGACCCAGTACTTC. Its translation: CASSHALETQYF.

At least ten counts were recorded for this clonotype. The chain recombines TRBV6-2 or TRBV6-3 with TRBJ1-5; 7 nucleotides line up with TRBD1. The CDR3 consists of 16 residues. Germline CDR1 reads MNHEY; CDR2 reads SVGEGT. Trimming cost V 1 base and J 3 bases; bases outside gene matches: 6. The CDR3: CASSYLDRVVNQPQHF. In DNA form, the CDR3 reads TGTGCCAGCAGTTACTTAGACAGGGTGGTCAATCAGCCCCAGCATTTT.